The 27 T cell receptor beta chains in this list originate from one sample, sequenced in a study of blood T cells in healthy people across ages. PCR was performed a second time for roughly 7 to 11 cycles using a sample-barcoded 5' primer and a J-beta primer mix. TCRdb reanalysed the 5' RACE reads using MiXCR and keeps one entry per CDR3 protein. The data hold some 1,800,000 distinct CDR3 sequences, with around 40% observed a single time. Sequencing was done on a sample of blood. All receptors come from a human donor in good health.

The chain combines TRBV3-1 with TRBJ2-3; D gene uncertain. From germline, CDR1 is LGHDT and CDR2 YNNKEL (reference sequence). Trimming shortened V by 3 bases and J by 2 bases, and 15 bases separated the two germline ends. CDR3 length: 16 amino acids. CDR3 sequence reads: CASSQGPATYTDTQYF. For the CDR3, the DNA is TGTGCCAGCAGCCAGGGCCCCGCTACCTACACAGATACGCAGTATTTT.

This clonotype has just a few counts. This sequence joins TRBV4-3 and TRBJ2-6, with D tentatively TRBD1 or TRBD2 (5 bases each). The germline V gene has CDR1 LGHNA and CDR2 YSLEER. This CDR3 contains 17 residues. Trimming stripped 0 bases from V and 12 bases from J, with 21 bases between. CDR3 sequence (DNA): TGCGCCAGCAGCCAAGATCACAGATACTCTGGGACCAGCGTCCTGACTTTC. Residues: CASSQDHRYSGTSVLTF.

This chain uses TRBV6-5 with TRBJ2-1, with 13 bases lining up with TRBD2. V was pared by 10 bases and J by 8 bases, with 8 bases of the junction left unmatched. The CDR3 has 14 residues. Germline CDR1 and CDR2: MNHEY and SVGAGI. The CDR3 bases are TGTGCCACTAAGACTAGCGGGGGGCATGATGAGCAGTTCTTC. Protein product: CATKTSGGHDEQFF.

The chain has TRBV10-2 and TRBJ1-5; 8 bases fit TRBD1. Germline loops: CDR1 WSHSY, CDR2 SAAADI. The J segment lost 5 bases and the V segment lost 3 bases, leaving 9 bases of the junction unmatched. The CDR3 runs to 16 residues. The CDR3 loop is CASSDSDRGGDQPQHF. CDR3 coding DNA: TGCGCCAGCAGTGATTCTGACAGGGGAGGGGATCAGCCCCAGCATTTT.

This clonotype was detected only a few times. The chain combines TRBV29-1 with TRBJ2-1, with 7 bases that match TRBD1. The CDR3 extends over 18 amino acids. Germline trimming cut 1 base from V and 8 bases from J; bases unmatched to any gene: 20. Per the germline V gene, CDR1 is SQVTM and CDR2 is ANQGSEA. CDR3 amino acids: CSVEVGQGQLWDWDEQFF. In DNA form, the CDR3 reads TGCAGCGTTGAAGTGGGGCAGGGACAGTTATGGGATTGGGATGAGCAGTTCTTC.

This clonotype was counted between two and nine times. This chain links TRBV28 with TRBJ2-3, with no clear D. The germline gives CDR1 MDHEN, CDR2 SYDVKM. This CDR3 comprises 11 residues. Between the trimmed V and J ends, which lost 7 bases and 10 bases, there was a span of 12 bases. Here the CDR3 reads CASKFSKAQYF. CDR3 sequence (DNA): TGTGCCAGCAAGTTCAGTAAGGCGCAGTATTTT.

J is TRBJ1-5 and V is TRBV12-3 or TRBV12-4; 7 bases align to TRBD1. Losses at the gene ends were 6 bases for V and 5 bases for J; bases not matched to a gene: 7. CDR3 length equals 14 residues. The CDR3 protein is CASSPTGRDQPQHF. In DNA form, the CDR3 reads TGTGCCAGCAGCCCGACAGGGAGGGATCAGCCCCAGCATTTT.

In its sample, this clonotype was seen a few times. The chain uses TRBV6-5 and TRBJ2-1; TRBD2 is a possible D gene (5 bases). Germline CDR1 MNHEY, CDR2 SVGAGI. The V gene lost 3 bases and the J gene lost 7 bases, with 13 bases spanning the gap. The CDR3 length is 14 residues. This chain's CDR3 is CASSYYRGRNEQFF. In nucleotides, the CDR3 is TGTGCCAGCAGTTATTATCGGGGTCGGAATGAGCAGTTCTTC.

CDR3: CASSLWGWVYTEAFF. As DNA, the CDR3 is TGTGCCAGCAGTTTATGGGGATGGGTTTACACTGAAGCTTTCTTT. V is TRBV12-3 or TRBV12-4 and J is TRBJ1-1; D not certain. The CDR3 sequence is 15 residues long. The V gene lost 2 bases and the J gene lost 3 bases, with 13 bases spanning the gap.

This clonotype was observed a few times. The chain joins TRBV7-2 to TRBJ2-1; D might be TRBD2 (5 bases). With 4 bases removed from V and 8 bases from J, the gap between germline ends came to 21 bases. The CDR3 loop spans 16 amino acids. CDR1 is SGHTA and CDR2 is FQGNSA in the germline V gene. The CDR3 nucleotides are TGTGCCAGCAGCTCCCACCCCCCTGGAAGCGGCGATGAGCAGTTCTTC. Translated, it gives CASSSHPPGSGDEQFF.

Only a few counts were recorded for this clonotype. The gene calls are TRBV3-1 and TRBJ2-3; weak D call: TRBD2 (6 bases). The ends were cut back, 2 bases at V and 5 bases at J, with 14 bases in the middle. The CDR3 has 15 amino acids. The germline V gene encodes CDR1 LGHDT and CDR2 YNNKEL (reference sequence). The CDR3 DNA reads as TGTGCCAGCAGCCAACACGCGGGGCTGGAAGATACGCAGTATTTT. Amino acid sequence: CASSQHAGLEDTQYF.

This clonotype was seen many times. V gene TRBV27 combines with J gene TRBJ2-7; no reliable D call. The V end lost 4 bases, the J end lost 1 base, and 14 bases lay between the germline ends. The germline V gene encodes CDR1 MNHEY and CDR2 SMNVEV (reference sequence). The CDR3 loop spans 15 amino acids. The CDR3, as DNA: TGTGCCAGCAGTTATTTGGATCTTAATTCCTACGAGCAGTACTTC. The encoded protein is CASSYLDLNSYEQYF.

This chain links TRBV10-3 with TRBJ2-1; unclear D gene. V shed 7 bases and J shed 0 bases, with 13 bases lying between them. The CDR3 length is 15 residues. The germline gives CDR1 ENHRY, CDR2 SYGVKD. CDR3 residues: CAINTEPSSYNEQFF. The CDR3 DNA is TGTGCCATCAACACGGAACCGAGCTCCTACAATGAGCAGTTCTTC.

The J gene is TRBJ2-3, the V gene TRBV12-3 or TRBV12-4, with D perhaps TRBD1 or TRBD2 (6 bases each). CDR3 size: 14 residues. V was clipped by 7 bases and J by 6 bases, with 17 bases between them. CDR3 sequence (DNA): TGTGCCAGCACGCTACAGGGAGGTGTGGATACGCAGTATTTT. It is translated as CASTLQGGVDTQYF.

The sample holds a few counts of this clonotype. The V gene is TRBV12-5, the J gene TRBJ1-1, with unresolved D. CDR3 size: 12 residues. The ends were cut back, 7 bases at V and 3 bases at J, with 9 bases in the middle. CDR1 and CDR2 from the germline V gene are LGHNT and FRNRAP. CDR3: CASVGGYTEAFF. CDR3 DNA: TGTGCTAGTGTAGGCGGTTACACTGAAGCTTTCTTT.

This chain joins TRBV21-1 and TRBJ2-7; the table names TRBD2, a call not compared with the DNA. TRBV21-1 is listed as a pseudogene. This CDR3 spans 19 amino acids. The CDR3 nucleotides are TGTGCCAGCAGCAGGCGACTTCCCCGTAGGGCTAGCGGGGTCTACGAGCAGTACTTC. As protein: CASSRRLPRRASGVYEQYF.

The chain couples TRBV2 to TRBJ2-2; D not resolved. Germline lookup yields CDR1 SNHLY and CDR2 FYNNEI. The CDR3 length is 16 residues. The ends were cut back, 1 base at V and 0 bases at J, with 9 bases in the middle. CDR3 region: CASSEDGRANTGELFF. The CDR3, as DNA: TGTGCCAGCAGTGAAGATGGAAGAGCGAACACCGGGGAGCTGTTTTTT.

The rearrangement uses TRBV5-4 and TRBJ1-2; no firm D call. The ends were cut back, 0 bases at V and 4 bases at J, with 10 bases in the middle. Germline assignment: CDR1 SGHNT and CDR2 YYREEE (reference sequence). The CDR3 is 14 residues long. The CDR3 bases are TGTGCCAGCAGCTTGGCCGGGAGTGCCTATGGCTACACCTTC. Protein product: CASSLAGSAYGYTF.

This chain connects TRBV5-6 to TRBJ2-5; D may match TRBD1 or TRBD2 (5 bases each). Germline CDR1 is SGHDT and CDR2 is YYEEEE. CDR3 size: 16 residues. With 1 base removed from V and 1 base from J, the gap between germline ends came to 14 bases. The CDR3 DNA sequence: TGTGCCAGCAGCTTGATTGGGGACCCTTCCCAAGAGACCCAGTACTTC. Its protein is CASSLIGDPSQETQYF.

The CDR3 sequence is CAISESRDRGSNYGYTF. CDR3 nucleotide sequence: TGTGCCATCAGTGAGTCGAGGGACAGGGGCAGTAACTATGGCTACACCTTC. The rearrangement joins TRBV10-3 to TRBJ1-2, with 10 bases fitting TRBD1. The CDR3 totals 17 residues. With V trimmed by 0 bases and J by 1 base, 5 bases remained unmatched. Germline-derived CDR1 and CDR2 are ENHRY and SYGVKD.

The chain uses TRBV7-2 and TRBJ2-3; TRBD1 matches 10 bases. V was clipped by 3 bases and J by 6 bases; unmatched bases: 21. The CDR3 is made up of 20 amino acids. Germline CDR1 SGHTA, CDR2 FQGNSA. The CDR3 DNA follows: TGTGCCAGCAGCTTCCGACAGGGGGCGGCGAAAAGAAGCGAAAGGGATACGCAGTATTTT. Translated: CASSFRQGAAKRSERDTQYF.

This clonotype was counted only a few times. This sequence joins TRBV5-1 and TRBJ2-4; 9 bases line up with TRBD1. This CDR3 region has 14 residues. Germline CDR1 SGHRS, CDR2 YFSETQ. V lost 4 bases to trimming and J lost 6 bases; unmatched junction nucleotides: 5. CDR3 in amino acids: CASSLGQGPNIQYF. In DNA form, the CDR3 reads TGCGCCAGCAGCCTTGGACAGGGGCCAAACATTCAGTACTTC.

V is TRBV7-8 and J is TRBJ2-3, with 8 nucleotides matching TRBD2. The CDR3 extends over 19 amino acids. Germline V gives CDR1 SGHVS, CDR2 FQNEAQ. Trimming took 1 base from V and 1 from J; bases not matched to a gene: 13. CDR3 DNA: TGTGCCAGCAGCTTAGGAGGAAGGAGCGGGGGCTGGGGCACAGATACGCAGTATTTT. It codes for CASSLGGRSGGWGTDTQYF.

The chain carries TRBV3-1 and TRBJ1-4; the D is unclear. Trimming took off 2 bases at V and 5 bases at J, with 6 bases between the two ends. CDR1 and CDR2 (germline): LGHDT, YNNKEL (reference sequence). There are 13 residues in the CDR3. CDR3 amino acids: CASSQLVNEKLFF. CDR3 in DNA: TGTGCCAGCAGCCAACTAGTGAATGAAAAACTGTTTTTT.

This clonotype was detected a few times. V is TRBV6-2 or TRBV6-3 and J is TRBJ2-1; perhaps D is TRBD1 or TRBD2 (6 bases each). Germline V gives CDR1 MNHEY, CDR2 SVGEGT. The germline V and J ends were trimmed by 5 bases and 5 bases, with 22 bases remaining between them. The CDR3 has 17 residues. The CDR3 bases are TGTGCCAGCAGTACACGATCGAGGGGGGACGGAAACAATGAGCAGTTCTTC. It yields the protein CASSTRSRGDGNNEQFF.

This chain connects TRBV5-1 to TRBJ1-1; 8 nucleotides match TRBD1. In germline, CDR1 is SGHRS, CDR2 YFSETQ. The CDR3 is 14 amino acids. V lost 4 bases, J lost 1 base, and 3 bases stayed unmatched. The CDR3 loop reads CASSHGTGNTEAFF. The CDR3 region has the DNA TGCGCCAGCAGCCACGGGACAGGGAACACTGAAGCTTTCTTT.

In its sample, this clonotype was seen many times. V gene TRBV29-1 combines with J gene TRBJ1-2; a possible D gene is TRBD1 (5 bases). The germline V gene encodes CDR1 SQVTM and CDR2 ANQGSEA. The V end lost 0 bases, the J end lost 2 bases, and 10 bases lay between the germline ends. There are 14 residues in the CDR3. CDR3 protein: CSVEDLGGNYGYTF. As DNA, the CDR3 is TGCAGCGTTGAAGATCTGGGGGGGAACTATGGCTACACCTTC.